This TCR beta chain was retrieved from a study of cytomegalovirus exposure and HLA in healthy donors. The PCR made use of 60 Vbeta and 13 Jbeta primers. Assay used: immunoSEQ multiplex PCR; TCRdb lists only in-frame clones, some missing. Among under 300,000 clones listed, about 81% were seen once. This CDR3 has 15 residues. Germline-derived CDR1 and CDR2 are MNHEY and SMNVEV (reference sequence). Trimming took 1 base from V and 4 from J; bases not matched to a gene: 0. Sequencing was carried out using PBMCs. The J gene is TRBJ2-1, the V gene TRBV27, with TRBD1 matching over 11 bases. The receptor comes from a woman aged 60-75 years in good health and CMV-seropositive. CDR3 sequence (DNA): TGTGCCAGCAGTTTATGGGACAGGGGGTACAATGAGCAGTTCTTC. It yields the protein CASSLWDRGYNEQFF.